This is a list of T cell receptor beta chains from one sample in a study of T cells after yellow fever vaccination. From the 5' RACE reads, TCRdb called clonotypes with MiXCR, one entry per CDR3 protein. Of hundreds of thousands of distinct CDR3 sequences in the sample, 10% to 15% were seen once. Sequences were derived from PBMCs, sampled on the day of the yellow fever booster vaccination. Source of these receptors: a young man who received the YFV17D yellow fever vaccine. The conserved cysteine and the conserved F or W are not part of the CDR3 here. The order of the fields is J gene, V gene, CDR3 protein.

>TRBJ1-4|TRBV12-3/TRBV12-4
ASSLGQANEKLF
>TRBJ2-2|TRBV20-1
SARSGTGSPGELF
>TRBJ2-7|TRBV29-1
SVAYGRSYEQY
>TRBJ1-3|TRBV4-1
ASSRGPGNTIY
>TRBJ1-5|TRBV12-3/TRBV12-4
ASSLNSNQPQH
>TRBJ1-2|TRBV7-2
ASSLLYREGGGYT
>TRBJ2-7|TRBV7-2
ASSTLAGYYEQY
>TRBJ2-3|TRBV7-2
ASSLIGGMGDTQY
>TRBJ2-7|TRBV4-3
ASSADSDRDEQY
>TRBJ2-1|TRBV7-9
ASSLEQESEQF
>TRBJ2-5|TRBV2
ASSKQGWETQY